The rows below give T cell receptor beta chains drawn from one sample of a study of blood T cells in healthy people across ages. TCRdb re-called the 5' RACE reads with MiXCR, one entry per CDR3 protein. The sample lists approximately 900,000 distinct CDR3 sequences; roughly 50% were seen once. Sequencing was done on a sample of blood. Source of these receptors: a man in his thirties or forties in good health. Each CDR3 is given with its conserved first and last residue. The D gene is left open where the match is weak. Clone size, where shown, is once, few, many, or a class for clones that have expanded.

CDR3: CASSYSGRKEQYF
DNA: TGTGCCAGCAGTTACTCGGGGAGGAAGGAGCAGTACTTC
D: .
V: TRBV6-5
size: .
J: TRBJ2-5

CDR3: CASGTGAASTLFF
DNA: TGTGCCAGCGGGACAGGGGCCGCTTCCACCCTTTTCTTT
D: TRBD1
V: TRBV7-9
size: .
J: TRBJ1-1

CDR3: CASSVEGQLTQTDTQYF
DNA: TGTGCCAGCAGCGTAGAGGGGCAGCTAACCCAGACAGATACGCAGTATTTT
D: .
V: TRBV9
size: few
J: TRBJ2-3

CDR3: CSAKAGANPYEQYF
DNA: TGCAGTGCCAAAGCGGGGGCCAACCCCTACGAGCAGTACTTC
D: TRBD2
V: TRBV20-1
size: .
J: TRBJ2-7

CDR3: CASSVGQLYGETQYF
DNA: TGTGCCAGCAGTGTGGGACAGCTTTATGGAGAGACCCAGTACTTC
D: TRBD1
V: TRBV12-3/TRBV12-4
size: .
J: TRBJ2-5

CDR3: CASSLFRAQGLIDTQYF
DNA: TGTGCCAGCAGCTTATTCCGAGCACAGGGGTTGATAGATACGCAGTATTTT
D: TRBD1
V: TRBV11-1
size: .
J: TRBJ2-3

CDR3: CSARGAVSTDTQYF
DNA: TGCAGTGCGAGGGGGGCAGTCAGCACAGATACGCAGTATTTT
D: .
V: TRBV20-1
size: .
J: TRBJ2-3

CDR3: CSARDAGLGGTEAFF
DNA: TGCAGTGCTAGAGATGCAGGGTTGGGAGGCACTGAAGCTTTCTTT
D: .
V: TRBV20-1
size: .
J: TRBJ1-1

CDR3: CASRLTGDGRYGYTF
DNA: TGCGCCAGCAGACTGACGGGCGATGGGCGATATGGCTACACCTTC
D: .
V: TRBV4-1
size: .
J: TRBJ1-2

CDR3: CSARLYQGGTDTQYF
DNA: TGCAGTGCTAGGTTGTATCAGGGCGGGACAGATACGCAGTATTTT
D: .
V: TRBV20-1
size: few
J: TRBJ2-3

CDR3: CASRTTGGADNQPQHF
DNA: TGTGCCAGTAGGACTACAGGGGGCGCCGACAATCAGCCCCAGCATTTT
D: TRBD1
V: TRBV19
size: few
J: TRBJ1-5

CDR3: CASSLVVETQFF
DNA: TGTGCCAGCAGCTTAGTCGTGGAGACCCAGTTCTTC
D: .
V: TRBV7-2
size: .
J: TRBJ2-1

CDR3: CASSSDFFTDTQYF
DNA: TGTGCCAGCAGTTCCGACTTTTTCACAGATACGCAGTATTTT
D: .
V: TRBV28
size: few
J: TRBJ2-3

CDR3: CASSHLRDGDEQFF
DNA: TGTGCCAGCAGCCACCTCCGCGATGGGGATGAGCAGTTCTTC
D: .
V: TRBV14
size: .
J: TRBJ2-1

CDR3: CASSPLGTNTGELFF
DNA: TGTGCCAGCAGTCCCCTGGGGACCAACACCGGGGAGCTGTTTTTT
D: .
V: TRBV6-5
size: .
J: TRBJ2-2

CDR3: CASSGGSSGTDTQYF
DNA: TGTGCCAGCAGTGGCGGCTCGTCCGGCACAGATACGCAGTATTTT
D: .
V: TRBV12-3/TRBV12-4
size: .
J: TRBJ2-3

CDR3: CSVREFSYEQYF
DNA: TGCAGCGTTCGGGAATTCTCCTACGAGCAGTACTTC
D: .
V: TRBV29-1
size: few
J: TRBJ2-7

CDR3: CASSLGGLSNEKLFF
DNA: TGTGCCAGCAGCTTAGGAGGACTGAGTAATGAAAAACTGTTTTTT
D: .
V: TRBV7-2
size: many
J: TRBJ1-4

CDR3: CASGDNEQFF
DNA: TGTGCCAGCGGAGACAATGAGCAGTTCTTC
D: .
V: TRBV28
size: .
J: TRBJ2-1

CDR3: CASSLGAGAGYGYTF
DNA: TGTGCCAGCAGTTTAGGGGCTGGGGCAGGCTATGGCTACACCTTC
D: .
V: TRBV27
size: once
J: TRBJ1-2

CDR3: CASSLALGGQPQHF
DNA: TGTGCCAGCAGCTTAGCGCTTGGAGGCCAGCCCCAGCATTTT
D: .
V: TRBV7-9
size: few
J: TRBJ1-5

CDR3: CSARETGTHRVYTF
DNA: TGCAGTGCTAGAGAAACCGGGACCCATAGGGTGTACACCTTC
D: .
V: TRBV20-1
size: .
J: TRBJ1-2

CDR3: CASSSSRHTQYF
DNA: TGTGCCAGCAGTTCATCCCGACATACGCAGTATTTT
D: .
V: TRBV12-3/TRBV12-4
size: few
J: TRBJ2-3

CDR3: CASTRGPRLYNEQFF
DNA: TGTGCCAGCACGAGGGGACCCCGACTCTACAATGAGCAGTTCTTC
D: .
V: TRBV21-1
size: .
J: TRBJ2-1

CDR3: CASSWGLAGPSYEQYF
DNA: TGCGCCAGCAGCTGGGGACTAGCGGGGCCCTCCTACGAGCAGTACTTC
D: TRBD2
V: TRBV4-1
size: .
J: TRBJ2-7

CDR3: CASSPGTINYEQYF
DNA: TGTGCCAGCAGTCCCGGGACCATCAACTACGAGCAGTACTTC
D: .
V: TRBV12-3/TRBV12-4
size: many
J: TRBJ2-7

CDR3: CASSPRSGGGEQFF
DNA: TGTGCCAGCAGCCCAAGGTCGGGGGGCGGTGAGCAGTTCTTC
D: .
V: TRBV7-9
size: few
J: TRBJ2-1